The 24 T cell receptor beta chains given below trace back to one sample, sequenced in a study of T cells in Graves' hyperthyroidism and ophthalmopathy. Amplification of TCR beta CDR3 regions was performed using RNA transcripts as template. A first-round RT-PCR of the TCR CDR3 used the HTBI primer set. A single record per CDR3 protein comes from TCRdb applying MiXCR to the multiplex PCR reads. This repertoire shows 560,000 or so distinct CDR3 sequences, just under 20% found once; its top ten account for 40% to 50%. Sequenced material: blood. Receptor source: a man aged 40-55 years with Graves' ophthalmopathy.

In its sample, this clonotype was seen a few times. This chain links TRBV5-1 with TRBJ2-7, with TRBD2 identical over 11 bases. Germline loops: CDR1 SGHRS, CDR2 YFSETQ. Losses at the gene ends were 4 bases for V and 4 bases for J; bases not matched to a gene: 7. CDR3 length: 15 amino acids. CDR3 DNA sequence: TGCGCCAGCAGCGCCTGGACTAGCGGGTTGTACGAGCAGTACTTC. This sequence encodes CASSAWTSGLYEQYF.

This clonotype was detected only a few times. As DNA, the CDR3 is TGTGCCAGCAGAATGAGATATGGCTACACCTTC. It encodes CASRMRYGYTF. The chain has TRBV28 and TRBJ1-2; D ambiguous. Trimming took 6 bases from V and 5 from J, leaving 7 bases between them. Germline loops: CDR1 MDHEN, CDR2 SYDVKM. The CDR3 length is 11 residues.

This clonotype appeared many times. V is TRBV7-8 and J is TRBJ1-2; unclear D gene. Germline V lookup: CDR1 SGHVS, CDR2 FQNEAQ. Trimming left V 0 bases short and J 4 bases short, with 9 bases between. This CDR3 has 14 residues. The CDR3 protein is CASSLAQLTYGYTF. CDR3 sequence (DNA): TGTGCCAGCAGCTTAGCCCAACTGACCTATGGCTACACCTTC. Based on the CDR3 plus reference TRBV7-8 and TRBJ1-2, the full variable domain is GAGVSQSPRYKVAKRGQDVALRCDPISGHVSLFWYQQALGQGPEFLTYFQNEAQLDKSGLPSDRFFAERPEGSVSTLKIQRTQQEDSAVYLCASSLAQLTYGYTFGSGTRLTVV.

The rearrangement uses TRBV2 and TRBJ2-7; TRBD2 aligns across 7 bases. CDR1 is SNHLY and CDR2 is FYNNEI in the germline V gene. Germline trimming cut 0 bases from V and 4 bases from J; bases unmatched to any gene: 12. The CDR3 has 17 residues. Here the CDR3 DNA reads TGTGCCAGCAGTGAAGCGCGGGGCGGGAGTAGGGTATACGAGCAGTACTTC. Protein sequence: CASSEARGGSRVYEQYF.

As to this clonotype: Here the CDR3 omits its conserved ending phenylalanine or tryptophan, so a read error is the likely source. The rearrangement uses TRBV20-1 and TRBJ2-1, with TRBD2 matching over 14 bases. The CDR3 extends over 16 amino acids. V gave up 2 bases and J gave up 7 bases; unmatched junction bases: 7. Germline CDR1 is DFQATT and CDR2 is SNEGSKA (reference sequence). The CDR3 loop is CSARTPGLAGVNEQFL. CDR3 DNA sequence: TGCAGTGCTAGAACCCCGGGACTAGCGGGAGTTAATGAGCAGTTCCTC.

The table lists this clonotype with a few counts. V is TRBV15 and J is TRBJ2-1; TRBD1 might be the D (6 bases). The CDR3 totals 15 residues. Between the trimmed V and J ends, which lost 1 base and 7 bases, there was a span of 14 bases. Germline V gene data show CDR1 as LNHNV and CDR2 as YYDKDF (reference sequence). CDR3 bases: TGTGCCACCAGCAGAGCCCTGGGGGCAGGGAATGAGCAGTTCTTC. Protein: CATSRALGAGNEQFF.

This clonotype has at least ten counts. This rearrangement joins TRBV2 to TRBJ2-1; D unclear. There are 12 residues in the CDR3. V was cut by 5 bases and J by 8 bases, with 10 bases left in between. The germline gives CDR1 SNHLY, CDR2 FYNNEI. The CDR3 nucleotides are TGTGCCAGCAGTTACATGGCCGATGAGCAGTTCTTC. Translation gives CASSYMADEQFF. The full variable domain, rest sourced from reference TRBV2 and TRBJ2-1, is EPEVTQTPSHQVTQMGQEVILRCVPISNHLYFYWYRQILGQKVEFLVSFYNNEISEKSEIFDDQFSVERPDGSNFTLKIRSTKLEDSAMYFCASSYMADEQFFGPGTRLTVL.

The chain couples TRBV19 to TRBJ1-6; no firm D call. The CDR3 totals 16 residues. CDR1 is LNHDA and CDR2 is SQIVND in the germline V gene (reference sequence). Trimming removed 7 bases at V and 0 bases at J, with 13 bases between. CDR3 DNA sequence: TGTGCCAGTAACCTTGGACCGAGCTCCTATAATTCACCCCTCCACTTT. This sequence encodes CASNLGPSSYNSPLHF.

This chain uses TRBV7-2 with TRBJ1-6; D is perhaps TRBD1 (5 bases). The CDR3 has 15 amino acids. V was shortened by 6 bases and J by 7 bases, with 16 bases between the two germline ends. Germline CDR1 is SGHTA and CDR2 is FQGNSA. For the CDR3, the DNA is TGTGCCAGCAGACCGCAGGCAGGGAAAAATTCACCCCTCCACTTT. Translated: CASRPQAGKNSPLHF. The full variable domain, rest sourced from reference TRBV7-2 and TRBJ1-6, is GAGVSQSPSNKVTEKGKDVELRCDPISGHTALYWYRQSLGQGLEFLIYFQGNSAPDKSGLPSDRFSAERTGGSVSTLTIQRTQQEDSAVYLCASRPQAGKNSPLHFGNGTRLTVT.

Only a few counts were recorded for this clonotype. This chain uses TRBV20-1 with TRBJ2-1; D remains unclear. The germline V gene encodes CDR1 DFQATT and CDR2 SNEGSKA (reference sequence). With 6 bases removed from V and 0 bases from J, the gap between germline ends came to 12 bases. The CDR3 totals 14 residues. CDR3 in amino acids: CSARQASSYNEQFF. The CDR3 DNA is TGCAGTGCGCGCCAGGCGAGCTCCTACAATGAGCAGTTCTTC.

At least ten counts were recorded for this clonotype. The chain joins TRBV6-1 to TRBJ1-1; D ambiguous. Trimming left V 5 bases short and J 4 bases short, with 8 bases between. The CDR3 has 12 amino acids. Germline CDR1 MNHNS, CDR2 SASEGT. CDR3 bases: TGTGCCAGCAGTTATGGTTCCACTGAAGCTTTCTTT. Protein: CASSYGSTEAFF.

This clonotype was observed a handful of times. The gene calls are TRBV7-3 and TRBJ2-1, with 7 bases fitting TRBD2. V trimming: 5 bases; J trimming: 0 bases; junction bases outside the gene matches: 7. The CDR3 sequence is 16 residues long. CDR1 and CDR2 from the germline V gene are SGHTA and FQGTGA. CDR3 bases: TGTGCCAGCAGCCCAAATGGCGGGAGCTCCTACAATGAGCAGTTCTTC. Translating it yields CASSPNGGSSYNEQFF.

This chain joins TRBV19 and TRBJ1-2, with TRBD1 identical over 8 bases. In germline, CDR1 is LNHDA, CDR2 SQIVND (reference sequence). The CDR3 totals 15 residues. The V and J ends lost 7 bases and 4 bases, in that order; junction bases with no gene match: 11. CDR3 protein: CASNIELGQAYGYTF. The DNA for the CDR3 is TGTGCCAGTAATATCGAGCTGGGACAGGCCTATGGCTACACCTTC.

In the case of this clonotype: One junction end does not reproduce the germline sequence, and a read error may be involved. CDR3 bases: TGCGCCAGCAGCGGGGGGACAGGGCTCTCCTACAATGAGCAGTCCTTC. Translation: CASSGGTGLSYNEQSF. The chain joins TRBV5-1 to TRBJ2-1; TRBD1 matches 9 bases. Germline loops: CDR1 SGHRS, CDR2 YFSETQ. The CDR3 contains 16 residues.

This clonotype was recorded at least ten times. The chain combines TRBV3-1 with TRBJ2-2; D gene uncertain. The CDR3 has 13 residues. Germline values: CDR1 LGHDT, CDR2 YNNKEL (reference sequence). V dropped 5 bases and J dropped 3 bases, with 7 bases sitting between them. CDR3 loop: CASSMTDTGELFF. CDR3 sequence (DNA): TGTGCCAGCAGCATGACGGACACCGGGGAGCTGTTTTTT.

V and J are TRBV28 and TRBJ2-2; D is unclear. Deletions cut 5 bases from V and 5 bases from J, with 6 bases between. There are 12 residues in the CDR3. Germline CDR1 MDHEN, CDR2 SYDVKM. The CDR3 sequence: CASSIRTGELFF. Here the CDR3 DNA reads TGTGCCAGCAGTATAAGAACCGGGGAGCTGTTTTTT.

This clonotype was found many times. V and J are TRBV11-2 and TRBJ2-3, with TRBD2 matching over 11 bases. This CDR3 region has 15 residues. Germline V gene sequence: CDR1 SGHAT, CDR2 FQNNGV. V shed 7 bases, J shed 2 bases, and the junction held 5 bases outside the gene matches. The chain's CDR3 is CASKLAGGPTDTQYF. The CDR3 DNA reads TGTGCCAGCAAGTTAGCGGGGGGGCCCACAGATACGCAGTATTTT. Based on the CDR3 plus reference TRBV11-2 and TRBJ2-3, the full variable domain is EAGVAQSPRYKIIEKRQSVAFWCNPISGHATLYWYQQILGQGPKLLIQFQNNGVVDDSQLPKDRFSAERLKGVDSTLKIQPAKLEDSAVYLCASKLAGGPTDTQYFGPGTRLTVL.

A few counts support this clonotype. The chain recombines TRBV14 with TRBJ2-7; D gene uncertain. Trimming stripped 4 bases from V and 7 bases from J, with 11 bases between. This CDR3 region has 12 residues. Germline CDR1 and CDR2: SGHDN and FVKESK. Here the CDR3 DNA reads TGTGCCAGCAGCCCCAGTGGTTGGGAGCAGTACTTC. Protein sequence: CASSPSGWEQYF. Full variable domain (outside the CDR3, taken from reference TRBV14 and TRBJ2-7): EAGVTQFPSHSVIEKGQTVTLRCDPISGHDNLYWYRRVMGKEIKFLLHFVKESKQDESGMPNNRFLAERTGGTYSTLKVQPAELEDSGVYFCASSPSGWEQYFGPGTRLTVT.

This clonotype was recorded many times. This chain joins TRBV11-2 and TRBJ1-2; 7 bases fit TRBD1. The CDR3 has 15 residues. The germline V gene encodes CDR1 SGHAT and CDR2 FQNNGV. The V gene end was trimmed by 3 bases and the J gene end by 6 bases; junction bases not matched to a gene: 10. The CDR3 here is CASSFSWGTADGYTF. The CDR3 coding sequence is TGTGCCAGCAGCTTTTCCTGGGGGACAGCCGATGGCTACACCTTC.

Of note for this clonotype: Given a much more abundant clone one base away, this may be a read error. The genes are TRBV12-5 and TRBJ1-1; tentatively, D is TRBD1 (6 bases). Germline CDR1 reads LGHNT; CDR2 reads FRNRAP. CDR3 length: 13 residues. Between the trimmed V and J ends, which lost 3 bases and 3 bases, there was a span of 8 bases. CDR3 protein: CASGFGGHTEAFF. In DNA, the CDR3 is TGTGCTAGTGGTTTCGGGGGGCACACTGAAGCTTTCTTT.

This clonotype has a handful of counts. J is TRBJ2-1 and V is TRBV18; 7 bases are a match to TRBD1. This CDR3 is 15 amino acids long. Germline lookup yields CDR1 KGHSH and CDR2 LQKENI. Losses at the gene ends were 3 bases for V and 9 bases for J; bases not matched to a gene: 11. The DNA of the CDR3 is TGTGCCAGCTCACCCAGCGACAGGGTCCAGAGTGAGCAGTTCTTC. This gives the protein CASSPSDRVQSEQFF.

The chain combines TRBV20-1 with TRBJ1-2; 7 nucleotides line up with TRBD1. The CDR3 totals 14 residues. J lost 4 bases, V lost 2 bases, and 7 bases had no gene match. Germline CDR1 and CDR2: DFQATT and SNEGSKA (reference sequence). Here the CDR3 DNA reads TGCAGTGCTAGAACCTCGGGACAGCTCTATGGCTACACCTTC. Translated, it gives CSARTSGQLYGYTF.

This rearrangement joins TRBV5-4 to TRBJ1-3; D gene ambiguous. Germline assignment: CDR1 SGHNT and CDR2 YYREEE (reference sequence). The CDR3 is 16 residues long. Trimming removed 4 bases at V and 3 bases at J, with 17 bases between. CDR3 coding DNA: TGTGCCAGCAGCACGATCGGACGGAACATTGGAAACACCATATATTTT. Residues: CASSTIGRNIGNTIYF.

Here the CDR3 DNA reads TGCAGTGCGACGACAGGGTCCGGCTACACCTTC. It specifies CSATTGSGYTF. The V call is TRBV20-1, the J call TRBJ1-2, with 7 bases aligning to TRBD1. This CDR3 region has 11 residues. V shed 6 bases and J 8 bases; nucleotides not matched to a gene: 6. Germline CDR1 is DFQATT and CDR2 is SNEGSKA (reference sequence).